These T cell receptor beta chains were read from a single sample in a study of blood T cell repertoires in COVID-19. Produced via immunoSEQ multiplex PCR; TCRdb's table is partial and in-frame only. The sample has 100,000 to 150,000 clones; around nine tenths are singletons. The source material was peripheral blood. These receptors were collected from a woman between 65 and 79 years old with COVID-19, enrolled during active disease. Each CDR3 is given with its conserved first and last residue. A D gene is named only where the DNA matches it firmly. The size entry is marked missing in some rows and otherwise reads once, few, many or a size class.

J gene,V gene,clone size,D gene,CDR3 DNA,CDR3 protein
TRBJ1-6,TRBV5-5,.,.,TGTGCCAGCAGCAGGACAACCGCGTCGAGTTCACCCCTCCACTTT,CASSRTTASSSPLHF
TRBJ2-5,TRBV3-1/TRBV3-2,.,TRBD1,TGTGCCAGCAGCCAAGAAAGGACAGGGGGGATGGAGACCCAGTACTTC,CASSQERTGGMETQYF
TRBJ2-3,TRBV2,.,TRBD1,TGTGCCTCAAGCCTGGACAGGGGCCCAGATACGCAGTATTTT,CASSLDRGPDTQYF
TRBJ2-5,TRBV7-8,.,TRBD2,TGTGCCAGCAGCTTAGGACTAGCGGGGGGTGGGCAAGAGACCCAGTACTTC,CASSLGLAGGGQETQYF
TRBJ1-5,TRBV28,few,TRBD1,TGTGCCAGCAGTGGGGGGGGACAGGTGGATCAGCCCCAGCATTTT,CASSGGGQVDQPQHF
TRBJ2-3,TRBV5-1,.,.,TGCGCCAGCAGCTCTGGCTCCACAGATACGCAGTATTTT,CASSSGSTDTQYF
TRBJ2-1,TRBV7-4,.,.,TGTGCCAGCAGCCCTCCAGAGGAGGAGCAGTTCTTC,CASSPPEEEQFF
TRBJ1-6,TRBV6-1,medium-sized,.,TGTGCCAGCAGTGAAGCGGGGGGGGGCCGTAATTCACCCCTCCACTTT,CASSEAGGGRNSPLHF
TRBJ2-7,TRBV18,.,.,TGTGCCAGCTCTCCCAACTACGAGCAGTACTTC,CASSPNYEQYF
TRBJ1-4,TRBV5-6,.,.,TGTGCCAGCAGCTTCCGCCCCGGAGGGAATGAAAAACTGTTTTTT,CASSFRPGGNEKLFF
TRBJ2-7,TRBV28,many,TRBD1,TGTGCCAGCAGACTACCAGGGACAGACGAGCAGTACTTC,CASRLPGTDEQYF
TRBJ2-3,TRBV3-1/TRBV3-2,few,.,TGTGCCAGCAGCCGGCTAAGGGGTCAGACAGATACGCAGTATTTT,CASSRLRGQTDTQYF
TRBJ1-5,TRBV28,.,.,TGTGCCAGCAGTTTACAGGGTGGTGGCAATCAGCCCCAGCATTTT,CASSLQGGGNQPQHF
TRBJ1-5,TRBV6-6,.,TRBD1,TGTGCCAGCAGTTTTACAGGGGGGGGCAATCAGCCCCAGCATTTT,CASSFTGGGNQPQHF
TRBJ1-1,TRBV7-2,.,TRBD1,TGTGCCAGCAGCTTAACAGGGGCCACTGAAGCTTTCTTT,CASSLTGATEAFF